The 2 T cell receptor beta chains presented below share a single source sample, sequenced in a study of cytomegalovirus exposure and HLA in healthy donors. A multiplex PCR was run with 60 Vbeta primers and 13 Jbeta primers. Sequenced by immunoSEQ multiplex PCR; TCRdb stores in-frame clones only, minus some. The top ten hold over 0.2% of the sample, which has some 180,000 clones, roughly 84% seen once. The sequenced material came from PBMCs. The source is a girl in the first two years of life in good health and CMV-seronegative.

This chain links TRBV5-4 with TRBJ2-1; no reliable D call. The V end was cut by 0 bases, the J end by 8 bases, with 6 bases between. CDR3 length equals 12 residues. Germline assignment: CDR1 SGHNT and CDR2 YYREEE (reference sequence). The chain's CDR3 is CASSLGQDEQFF. In nucleotides, the CDR3 is TGTGCCAGCAGCTTGGGGCAGGATGAGCAGTTCTTC.

The CDR3 DNA sequence: TGTGCCAGCAGCTTAGCGTGGACAGGGGGCCCCGCGAACACCGGGGAGCTGTTTTTT. Encoded protein: CASSLAWTGGPANTGELFF. The rearrangement uses TRBV7-9 and TRBJ2-2, with 11 bases that match TRBD1. The CDR3 loop spans 19 amino acids. The V gene's germline CDR1 is SEHNR and CDR2 FQNEAQ (reference sequence). V was pared by 0 bases and J by 0 bases, with 6 bases of the junction left unmatched.